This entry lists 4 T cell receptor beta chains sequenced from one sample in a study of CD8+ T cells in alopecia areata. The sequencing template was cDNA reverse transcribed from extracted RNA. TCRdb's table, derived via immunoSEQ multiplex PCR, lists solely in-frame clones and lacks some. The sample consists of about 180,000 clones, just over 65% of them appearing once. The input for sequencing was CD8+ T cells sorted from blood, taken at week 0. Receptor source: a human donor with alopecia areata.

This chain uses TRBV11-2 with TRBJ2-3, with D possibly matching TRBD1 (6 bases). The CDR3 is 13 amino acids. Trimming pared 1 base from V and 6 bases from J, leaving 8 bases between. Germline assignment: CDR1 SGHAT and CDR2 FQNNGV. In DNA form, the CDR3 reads TGTGCCAGCAGCTTAGTAACAGGGGATACGCAGTATTTT. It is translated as CASSLVTGDTQYF.

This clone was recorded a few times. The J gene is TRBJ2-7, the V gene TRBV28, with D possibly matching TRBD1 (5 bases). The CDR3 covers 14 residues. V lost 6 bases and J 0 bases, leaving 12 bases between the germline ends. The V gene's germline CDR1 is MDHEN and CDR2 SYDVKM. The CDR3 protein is CASSHWTFSYEQYF. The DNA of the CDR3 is TGTGCCAGCAGCCACTGGACATTCTCCTACGAGCAGTACTTC.

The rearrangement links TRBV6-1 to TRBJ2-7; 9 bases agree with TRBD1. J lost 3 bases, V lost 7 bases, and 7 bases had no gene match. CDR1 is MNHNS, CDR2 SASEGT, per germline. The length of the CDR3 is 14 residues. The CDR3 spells CASISTGGLYEQYF. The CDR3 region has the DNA TGTGCCAGCATATCGACAGGGGGTCTCTACGAGCAGTACTTC.

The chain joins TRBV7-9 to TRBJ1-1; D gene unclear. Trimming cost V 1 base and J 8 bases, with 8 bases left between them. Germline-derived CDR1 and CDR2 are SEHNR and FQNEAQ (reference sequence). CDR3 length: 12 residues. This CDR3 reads CASSLEAEEAFF. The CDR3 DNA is TGTGCCAGCAGCTTAGAGGCGGAAGAAGCTTTCTTT.